This is a list of T cell receptor beta chains from one sample in a study of chemoradiotherapy in HPV16-positive cancers. Generated by immunoSEQ multiplex PCR, the TCRdb table keeps only in-frame clones and is missing some. The table lists some 11,000 clones, roughly 64% of them singletons. This material was obtained from a patient who underwent chemoradiotherapy. The receptors derive from a human donor with HPV-associated anogenital cancer. The CDR3 runs from the conserved cysteine through the conserved F or W. The D gene is left open where the match is weak. The listing skips clone size in some rows; elsewhere it reads once, few, many or a size class.

clone_size j_call d_call v_call cdr3_aa cdr3_nt
few TRBJ2-2 NA TRBV5-4 CASRHRDTGELFF TGTGCCAGCAGACACAGGGACACCGGGGAGCTGTTTTTT
NA TRBJ1-2 NA TRBV9 CASSVGAATYYGYTF TGTGCCAGCAGCGTAGGCGCAGCAACGTACTATGGCTACACCTTC
NA TRBJ2-7 TRBD1 TRBV5-4 CASSLGQEGFEQYF TGTGCCAGCAGCTTAGGACAGGAAGGGTTCGAGCAGTACTTC
NA TRBJ1-1 NA TRBV5-6 CASSTPGNFLGAFF TGTGCCAGCAGCACACCCGGGAACTTCTTGGGAGCTTTCTTT
few TRBJ2-4 TRBD1 TRBV6-1 CASSERQGVAKNIQYF TGTGCCAGCAGTGAGAGACAGGGCGTAGCCAAAAACATTCAGTACTTC
few TRBJ1-2 TRBD1 TRBV10-3 CAISERGGAGYGYTF TGTGCCATCAGTGAGAGAGGGGGCGCCGGCTATGGCTACACCTTC
NA TRBJ2-7 NA TRBV4-2 CASSQVVGSYEQYF TGTGCCAGCAGCCAAGTGGTTGGCTCCTACGAGCAGTACTTC
NA TRBJ1-6 TRBD1 TRBV28 CASRGPGTGNSPLHF TGTGCCAGCAGAGGTCCCGGGACAGGGAACTCACCCCTCCACTTT
few TRBJ1-2 TRBD1 TRBV6-6 CASTMTGDGYTF TGTGCCAGCACTATGACAGGGGATGGCTACACCTTC
NA TRBJ2-3 NA TRBV5-5 CASSFLQSTDTQYF TGTGCCAGCAGCTTTTTACAGAGCACAGATACGCAGTATTTT
few TRBJ2-7 NA TRBV5-1 CASRLRRFYEQYF TGCGCCAGCCGCCTTAGGCGGTTCTACGAGCAGTACTTC
NA TRBJ2-3 NA TRBV11-3 CASSLGPATDTQYF TGTGCCAGCAGCTTGGGGCCCGCGACAGATACGCAGTATTTT
NA TRBJ1-4 TRBD1 TRBV9 CASSPQGATNEKLFF TGTGCCAGCAGCCCCCAGGGGGCAACTAATGAAAAACTGTTTTTT
few TRBJ2-7 NA TRBV5-6 CASSLVVGTYEQYF TGTGCCAGCAGCTTGGTAGTAGGAACCTACGAGCAGTACTTC
few TRBJ1-4 NA TRBV25-1 CASSAVREKLFF TGTGCCAGCAGTGCTGTTCGGGAAAAACTGTTTTTT
once TRBJ2-5 TRBD1 TRBV9 CASSGRAQKGKGGRETQYF TGTGCCAGCAGCGGTAGGGCTCAGAAAGGGAAAGGGGGCCGGGAGACCCAGTACTTC
few TRBJ1-1 NA TRBV7-9 CASTMRGTANTEAFF TGTGCCAGCACCATGCGAGGGACGGCGAACACTGAAGCTTTCTTT
few TRBJ2-3 NA TRBV28 CASMNPTELTDTQYF TGTGCCAGCATGAATCCGACCGAGCTCACAGATACGCAGTATTTT
NA TRBJ2-7 TRBD1 TRBV7-2 CASSSDRGFYEQYF TGTGCCAGCAGCTCTGACAGGGGCTTCTACGAGCAGTACTTC
NA TRBJ1-4 NA TRBV5-1 CASSSQTEGEKLFF TGCGCCAGCAGCTCCCAGACCGAGGGTGAAAAACTGTTTTTT
NA TRBJ2-3 NA TRBV9 CASSLDVDTQYF TGTGCCAGCAGCCTGGACGTTGATACGCAGTATTTT
NA TRBJ2-5 TRBD2 TRBV7-6 CASSLGLLGTSVSETQYF TGTGCCAGCAGCTTAGGACTCTTAGGGACTAGCGTTTCAGAGACCCAGTACTTC
NA TRBJ2-5 NA TRBV9 CASSVALGTAQETQYF TGTGCCAGCAGCGTAGCCTTGGGGACTGCCCAAGAGACCCAGTACTTC
NA TRBJ2-3 TRBD1 TRBV6-5 CASSYDRGGHTQYF TGTGCCAGCAGTTACGACAGGGGGGGACATACGCAGTATTTT
medium-sized TRBJ1-4 NA TRBV6-1 CASSEDPEGEKLFF TGTGCCAGCAGTGAGGACCCCGAGGGCGAAAAACTGTTTTTT
NA TRBJ1-1 NA TRBV18 CASSELRTGEAFF TGTGCCAGCTCAGAGCTTCGTACAGGTGAAGCTTTCTTT
NA TRBJ2-3 NA TRBV19 CASTKTGLSTDTQYF TGTGCCAGTACTAAGACAGGACTTAGCACAGATACGCAGTATTTT
NA TRBJ1-2 TRBD1 TRBV7-8 CASSLTYGQDRRYTF TGTGCCAGCAGCCTTACCTATGGACAGGATCGGCGCTACACCTTC
NA TRBJ2-1 TRBD2 TRBV4-2 CASSQDTAGGPNEQFF TGTGCCAGCAGCCAAGATACAGCGGGGGGGCCCAATGAGCAGTTCTTC
NA TRBJ2-3 TRBD1 TRBV10-3 CAISGGGEIDTQYF TGTGCCATCAGTGGAGGGGGCGAGATAGATACGCAGTATTTT
NA TRBJ1-4 TRBD1 TRBV5-1 CASSLRQGFNEKLFF TGCGCCAGCAGCTTACGACAGGGGTTTAATGAAAAACTGTTTTTT
few TRBJ2-3 NA TRBV9 CASSVAGSRTDTQYF TGTGCCAGCAGCGTAGCTGGCAGCCGCACAGATACGCAGTATTTT
NA TRBJ2-1 TRBD2 TRBV5-4 CASSLAIAGGGREFF TGTGCCAGCAGCTTGGCAATAGCGGGGGGTGGGAGGGAGTTCTTC
NA TRBJ1-2 NA TRBV28 CASSLMGMRYGYTF TGTGCCAGCAGTTTAATGGGGATGAGGTATGGCTACACCTTC
NA TRBJ2-5 TRBD1 TRBV2 CASSHPGTGEETQYF TGTGCCAGCAGTCATCCCGGGACAGGGGAGGAGACCCAGTACTTC
NA TRBJ2-2 NA TRBV2 CASSGGTTNTGELFF TGTGCCAGCAGTGGGGGGACAACGAACACCGGGGAGCTGTTTTTT
few TRBJ2-3 NA TRBV5-8 CASSPAINTQYF TGTGCCAGCAGCCCCGCGATAAATACGCAGTATTTT
NA TRBJ2-7 TRBD2 TRBV6-5 CASSRGGYEQYF TGTGCCAGCAGCCGCGGGGGTTACGAGCAGTACTTC
NA TRBJ2-1 NA TRBV30 CARGRYRGMPGDEQFF TGTGCCCGAGGACGATATAGGGGGATGCCTGGGGATGAGCAGTTCTTC
NA TRBJ2-7 NA TRBV5-1 CASSLEHREHVYEQYF TGCGCCAGCAGCTTGGAACACAGGGAACATGTTTACGAGCAGTACTTC
once TRBJ1-2 TRBD1 TRBV5-1 CASSLGQDGYTF TGCGCCAGCAGCTTAGGACAGGATGGCTACACCTTC
NA TRBJ2-1 TRBD2 TRBV4-1 CASSFRSGGPANEQFF TGCGCCAGCAGCTTTCGGAGCGGGGGGCCCGCCAATGAGCAGTTCTTC
NA TRBJ1-5 NA TRBV5-5 CASSLEQLNQPQHF TGTGCCAGCAGCTTGGAACAGCTCAATCAGCCCCAGCATTTT